The present entry profiles one T cell receptor beta chain with its context. The V gene end was trimmed by 3 bases and the J gene end by 2 bases; junction bases not matched to a gene: 7. Germline CDR1 reads SGHVS; CDR2 reads FQNEAQ. The CDR3 spans 15 residues. Here immunoSEQ multiplex PCR was the method, and the copy in TCRdb shows in-frame clones only, minus some. The profile shows 75,000 to 100,000 clones, roughly 84% of them singletons. The data are from a study of OX40 agonist ivuxolimab in advanced cancers. The source material was CD4+ or CD8+ T cells sorted from blood, sampled in a trial of the OX40 agonist ivuxolimab. This sequence originates from an adult with an advanced solid tumor such as melanoma, head and neck, liver or kidney cancer. The gene calls are TRBV7-8 and TRBJ2-7; the match to TRBD1 covers 7 bases. The CDR3 loop is CASSLGQLVTYEQYF. The DNA of the CDR3 is TGTGCCAGCAGCTTGGGACAGCTAGTCACCTACGAGCAGTACTTC.